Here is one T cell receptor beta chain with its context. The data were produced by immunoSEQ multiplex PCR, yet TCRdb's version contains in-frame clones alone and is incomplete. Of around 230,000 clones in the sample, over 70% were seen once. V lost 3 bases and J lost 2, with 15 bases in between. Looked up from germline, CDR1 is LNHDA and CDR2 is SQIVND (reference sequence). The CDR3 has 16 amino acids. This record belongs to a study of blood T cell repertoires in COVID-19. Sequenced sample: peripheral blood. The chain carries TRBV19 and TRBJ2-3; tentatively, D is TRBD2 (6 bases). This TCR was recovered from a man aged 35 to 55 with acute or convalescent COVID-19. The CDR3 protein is CASSMGGGGYTDTQYF. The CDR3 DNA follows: TGTGCCAGTAGTATGGGAGGAGGAGGTTACACAGATACGCAGTATTTT.